This T cell receptor beta chain was captured by sequencing in a study of blood T cell repertoires in COVID-19. Overall study context: Sources were T cells, B-cell-depleted T cells, or PBMCs; the material itself was cDNA or gDNA.

Produced via immunoSEQ multiplex PCR; TCRdb's table is partial and in-frame only. The sample yields approximately 330,000 clones, about 86% seen once. What was sequenced was PBMCs or T cells enriched from blood (not recorded which). The clonotype originates from a woman in her thirties or forties with acute COVID-19.

CDR3 amino acids: CASGRGRSTDTQYF. CDR3 nucleotide sequence: TGTGCCAGCGGAAGGGGGCGGAGCACAGATACGCAGTATTTT. V usage is TRBV9 and J usage is TRBJ2-3, with TRBD1 matching 7 bases. CDR3 length equals 14 residues. The trim removed 7 bases at V and 0 bases at J, leaving 5 bases unmatched. Germline values: CDR1 SGDLS, CDR2 YYNGEE.